A selection of T cell receptor beta chains follows, all from one sample in a study of cytomegalovirus exposure and HLA in healthy donors. Produced via immunoSEQ multiplex PCR; TCRdb's table is partial and in-frame only. The sample consists of approximately 70,000 clones, around 81% of them appearing once. The specimen sequenced was PBMCs. These receptors came from a man aged 45-65 years in good health and CMV-seronegative. The CDR3 runs from the conserved cysteine through the conserved F or W. A D gene is named only where the DNA matches it firmly. Part of the rows lack a size; the others show once, few, many or a class for expanded clones.

CDR3aa,CDR3nt,d_gene,j_gene,abundance,v_gene
CASSPRDRDETQYF,TGTGCCAGCAGCCCCCGGGACAGGGATGAGACCCAGTACTTC,TRBD1,TRBJ2-5,NA,TRBV7-9
CASSLDSGEQYF,TGTGCCAGCAGCTTAGATTCGGGCGAGCAGTACTTC,NA,TRBJ2-7,once,TRBV7-9
CASSLVLGGTGELFF,TGTGCCAGCAGCTTAGTACTAGGAGGCACCGGGGAGCTGTTTTTT,NA,TRBJ2-2,once,TRBV7-9
CASSLYGGGGEYNEQFF,TGCGCCAGCAGCTTGTACGGTGGCGGGGGGGAGTACAATGAGCAGTTCTTC,TRBD2,TRBJ2-1,NA,TRBV5-1
CASSWKGGDTEAFF,TGCGCCAGCAGCTGGAAGGGGGGGGACACTGAAGCTTTCTTT,NA,TRBJ1-1,few,TRBV5-1
CASSLGDRDYEQYF,TGTGCCAGCAGCTTAGGAGACAGGGACTACGAGCAGTACTTC,TRBD1,TRBJ2-7,once,TRBV7-6
CASSESSGSTDTQYF,TGTGCCAGCAGCGAATCTAGCGGGAGCACAGATACGCAGTATTTT,TRBD2,TRBJ2-3,few,TRBV11-2
CASSPTSGGETQYF,TGTGCCAGTAGTCCAACTAGCGGGGGAGAGACCCAGTACTTC,TRBD2,TRBJ2-5,few,TRBV19
CASSHSTRADEQYF,TGCGCCAGCAGTCATTCTACCAGGGCGGACGAGCAGTACTTC,NA,TRBJ2-7,NA,TRBV5-1
CASETGGVRGYTF,TGTGCCAGCGAGACAGGGGGAGTAAGGGGCTACACCTTC,TRBD1,TRBJ1-2,once,TRBV28
CASSLYYGTGGLSIYGYTF,TGTGCCAGCAGCTTGTACTATGGGACAGGGGGTCTCTCGATCTATGGCTACACCTTC,TRBD1,TRBJ1-2,NA,TRBV5-6
CASRTRLVWTNEQFF,TGTGCCAGCAGGACCCGACTAGTCTGGACTAATGAGCAGTTCTTC,NA,TRBJ2-1,NA,TRBV6-5
CASSQDFLADRYEQYF,TGCGCCAGCAGCCAAGATTTTCTAGCGGACAGATACGAGCAGTACTTC,NA,TRBJ2-7,NA,TRBV4-3
CASSQVSGGRDEQFF,TGTGCCAGCAGCCAAGTTAGCGGGGGGCGCGATGAGCAGTTCTTC,TRBD2,TRBJ2-1,NA,TRBV4-2
CASSQLETGYQPQHF,TGTGCCAGCAGTCAACTTGAGACAGGGTATCAGCCCCAGCATTTT,TRBD1,TRBJ1-5,few,TRBV2
CASSHQGISEAFF,TGTGCCAGCAGTCACCAGGGTATTTCTGAAGCTTTCTTT,NA,TRBJ1-1,NA,TRBV25-1
CASSLALLAGGSSYNEQFF,TGTGCCAGCAGCTTAGCGCTCTTAGCGGGAGGGAGCTCCTACAATGAGCAGTTCTTC,TRBD2,TRBJ2-1,NA,TRBV7-6
CASSLSGGITGELFF,TGTGCCAGCAGTTTGTCCGGGGGTATCACCGGGGAGCTGTTTTTT,NA,TRBJ2-2,NA,TRBV6-5
CASSLYQGPGNTIYF,TGTGCCAGCAGCTTATACCAGGGCCCTGGAAACACCATATATTTT,NA,TRBJ1-3,few,TRBV7-3
CASSILWSSYNEQFF,TGTGCCAGTAGTATTTTGTGGAGCTCCTACAATGAGCAGTTCTTC,NA,TRBJ2-1,NA,TRBV19
CASSLPGGQGTEAFF,TGCGCCAGCAGCTTACCGGGAGGGCAGGGCACTGAAGCTTTCTTT,NA,TRBJ1-1,NA,TRBV5-1
CASSPRQVTYGYTF,TGTGCCAGCTCACCACGCCAGGTCACCTATGGCTACACCTTC,NA,TRBJ1-2,NA,TRBV18
CASTLYRLAGGEGEQYF,TGTGCCAGCACCCTTTATCGGCTAGCGGGAGGGGAAGGCGAGCAGTACTTC,TRBD2,TRBJ2-7,NA,TRBV2
CASSLDGGVEQFF,TGTGCCAGCAGCTTAGACGGGGGGGTTGAGCAGTTCTTC,TRBD2,TRBJ2-1,few,TRBV6-4
CASSVEHGTRANEKLFF,TGTGCCAGCAGCGTAGAGCATGGGACACGTGCTAATGAAAAACTGTTTTTT,NA,TRBJ1-4,NA,TRBV9
CASSSGQGRSPLHF,TGCGCCAGCAGCTCGGGACAGGGTAGATCACCCCTCCACTTT,TRBD1,TRBJ1-6,NA,TRBV5-1
CASSADAGNMNTEAFF,TGTGCCAGCAGCGCAGATGCGGGGAACATGAACACTGAAGCTTTCTTT,NA,TRBJ1-1,NA,TRBV5-6
CASSWGAGGSYNEQFF,TGCGCCAGCAGCTGGGGAGCGGGGGGCTCCTACAATGAGCAGTTCTTC,TRBD2,TRBJ2-1,NA,TRBV5-1
CASSQAGGPQETQYF,TGCGCCAGCAGCCAAGCGGGAGGGCCGCAAGAGACCCAGTACTTC,TRBD2,TRBJ2-5,NA,TRBV4-3
CASSPTGNTGELFF,TGCGCCAGCAGCCCGACAGGGAACACCGGGGAGCTGTTTTTT,NA,TRBJ2-2,NA,TRBV5-1
CASSMVLAGGLLEQFF,TGTGCCAGTAGTATGGTTCTAGCGGGGGGCCTGCTGGAGCAGTTCTTC,TRBD2,TRBJ2-1,few,TRBV19
CASRKELNTGELFF,TGTGCCAGCAGAAAGGAGTTGAACACCGGGGAGCTGTTTTTT,NA,TRBJ2-2,few,TRBV6-5
CASSTTDSVNYGYTF,TGTGCCAGCAGCACCACGGACAGTGTTAACTATGGCTACACCTTC,NA,TRBJ1-2,few,TRBV9
CASSSDYGYTF,TGTGCCAGCAGCTCGGACTATGGCTACACCTTC,NA,TRBJ1-2,few,TRBV7-9
CASSLTGLLTDTQYF,TGTGCCAGCAGCTTGACGGGACTCCTCACAGATACGCAGTATTTT,NA,TRBJ2-3,NA,TRBV5-6
CAGTSAYEQYF,TGTGCCGGGACTAGCGCCTACGAGCAGTACTTC,TRBD2,TRBJ2-7,NA,TRBV2
CAWDVRGYEQYF,TGTGCCTGGGACGTGCGGGGCTACGAGCAGTACTTC,NA,TRBJ2-7,NA,TRBV30
CASGQAFYNEQFF,TGTGCCAGCGGACAGGCCTTCTACAATGAGCAGTTCTTC,TRBD1,TRBJ2-1,NA,TRBV7-9
CASTDRVDFAGELFF,TGTGCCAGCACTGACAGGGTCGACTTTGCCGGGGAGCTGTTTTTT,TRBD1,TRBJ2-2,few,TRBV7-9
CASTLLGSMNTEAFF,TGTGCCAGCACCCTACTAGGTAGCATGAACACTGAAGCTTTCTTT,NA,TRBJ1-1,once,TRBV7-2
CASSDYRYYGYTF,TGTGCCAGCAGTGACTACAGGTACTATGGCTACACCTTC,NA,TRBJ1-2,NA,TRBV6-1
CASSYTPDRPGKPQHF,TGTGCCAGCAGTTATACACCAGACAGACCCGGTAAGCCCCAGCATTTT,NA,TRBJ1-5,NA,TRBV6-6
CASSLEVVGVAEAFF,TGTGCCAGCAGCCTGGAGGTCGTGGGTGTAGCGGAAGCTTTCTTT,NA,TRBJ1-1,NA,TRBV7-8
CASSQNYGYTF,TGTGCCAGCAGCCAGAACTATGGCTACACCTTC,NA,TRBJ1-2,NA,TRBV25-1
CASSRTGGFIDGYTF,TGTGCCAGCAGCCGTACAGGGGGGTTTATCGACGGCTACACCTTC,TRBD1,TRBJ1-2,NA,TRBV7-2
CASSPDRNYGYTF,TGTGCCAGCAGTCCCGACAGAAACTATGGCTACACCTTC,NA,TRBJ1-2,NA,TRBV5-4
CASSLPPGRADTQYF,TGTGCCAGCAGTTTACCGCCAGGGAGGGCAGATACGCAGTATTTT,TRBD2,TRBJ2-3,NA,TRBV27
CASRGDSHEQYF,TGTGCCAGCAGGGGGGACAGCCACGAGCAGTACTTC,TRBD1,TRBJ2-7,NA,TRBV2
CASSSGFSSYEQYF,TGTGCCAGCAGTTCGGGATTTAGCTCCTACGAGCAGTACTTC,NA,TRBJ2-7,NA,TRBV6-5
CASSVPLNSNQPQHF,TGTGCCAGCAGTGTCCCACTCAATAGCAATCAGCCCCAGCATTTT,NA,TRBJ1-5,NA,TRBV2
CSSSPRVREQFF,TGTTCCAGCAGCCCCAGGGTCAGAGAGCAGTTCTTC,NA,TRBJ2-1,NA,TRBV7-9
CASSSGYSSGYTF,TGTGCCAGCAGTTCCGGGTACTCCTCCGGCTACACCTTC,NA,TRBJ1-2,once,TRBV6-6
CASSPLSGPQHF,TGTGCCAGTAGCCCGCTCTCGGGGCCCCAGCATTTT,NA,TRBJ1-5,NA,TRBV19
CATAGGNQPQHF,TGTGCCACCGCTGGAGGCAATCAGCCCCAGCATTTT,NA,TRBJ1-5,once,TRBV19
CASSLQGYTEAFF,TGTGCCAGCAGTCTACAGGGATACACTGAAGCTTTCTTT,NA,TRBJ1-1,NA,TRBV6-5
CASSRDTLTNPVQFF,TGCGCCAGCAGCCGGGACACCCTCACGAACCCCGTGCAGTTCTTC,NA,TRBJ2-1,once,TRBV4-3
CASSLDRLNTEAFF,TGTGCCAGTAGTCTCGACAGGTTGAACACTGAAGCTTTCTTT,NA,TRBJ1-1,NA,TRBV19
CASSYSITGNTEAFF,TGTGCCAGCAGTTACTCGATAACTGGGAACACTGAAGCTTTCTTT,NA,TRBJ1-1,NA,TRBV6-5
CASSLNQGRQGFGYTF,TGTGCCAGCAGCTTAAACCAGGGACGACAGGGGTTTGGCTACACCTTC,TRBD1,TRBJ1-2,once,TRBV7-8